This is a list of T cell receptor beta chains from one sample in a study of shared clonotypes between healthy human individuals. Profiled with immunoSEQ multiplex PCR; TCRdb holds only in-frame clones, not every one. Of approximately 1.4 million clones in the sample, 98% were seen once. Material for sequencing was naive CD4+ T cells sorted from blood. The receptor source for this set is a man aged 25-45 years in good health. The conserved cysteine and the conserved F or W are not part of the CDR3 here.

V gene	J gene	CDR3 protein
TRBV7-2	TRBJ2-2	ASSLISSGSFANTGELF
TRBV2	TRBJ1-5	ASRDRVQPQH
TRBV5-1	TRBJ2-1	ASSLRSNEQF
TRBV7-8	TRBJ1-5	ASSVGGLANQPQH
TRBV14	TRBJ1-1	ASSTPGAGHEAF
TRBV11-2	TRBJ2-1	AKSEGAYNEQF
TRBV9	TRBJ2-2	ASSVGGTMNTGELF
TRBV10-2	TRBJ2-7	ASSESGATWEQY
TRBV5-6	TRBJ2-7	ASSWGGGRHQYEQY
TRBV6-6	TRBJ2-1	ASSYRLQGNEQF
TRBV10-3	TRBJ1-1	AISESEGGNTEAF
TRBV5-4	TRBJ2-1	AYPRDRADEQF
TRBV5-1	TRBJ2-7	ASRSEGPAEQY
TRBV2	TRBJ2-1	ASSTLDPGGIYNEQF
TRBV29-1	TRBJ2-3	SVRAAGFTDTQY
TRBV9	TRBJ1-1	ASSVEIMNTEAF
TRBV5-1	TRBJ2-1	ASSPRGGRSYNEQF
TRBV5-1	TRBJ2-1	ASSRTSGSYNEQF
TRBV6-6	TRBJ2-6	ASRLGMGSGANVLT
TRBV5-1	TRBJ2-1	ASSPVGGGEQF
TRBV5-1	TRBJ2-1	ASSLWLVSGGLTSYDNEQF
TRBV7-9	TRBJ1-1	ASRSTGRRLGNTEAF
TRBV7-2	TRBJ1-3	ASSPNSASGNTIY
TRBV4-1	TRBJ2-5	ASSQGVGRGGETQY
TRBV9	TRBJ2-7	ASSPHPYSGRNSYEQY
TRBV10-3	TRBJ2-1	ATQGSGASYNEQF
TRBV5-1	TRBJ2-3	ASSRGSTDTQY
TRBV21-1	TRBJ1-2	ASTDGRQSLDYGYT
TRBV5-5	TRBJ2-1	ASSLVGGGYNEQF
TRBV14	TRBJ2-3	ASSHGTFHTDTQY
TRBV4-1	TRBJ1-1	ASSKSGTLNTEAF
TRBV4-1	TRBJ1-1	ASSQDRRNTEAF
TRBV5-1	TRBJ2-1	ASSHGLAGENEQF
TRBV28	TRBJ1-2	ASWGDYGYT
TRBV18	TRBJ1-1	ASRQLDRGAEAF
TRBV28	TRBJ2-7	ATRAGGPVEQY
TRBV5-4	TRBJ2-3	ASSTQGPDTQY
TRBV5-1	TRBJ1-2	ASSPLGTANYGYT
TRBV7-3	TRBJ2-1	ASSLSGRAYNEQF
TRBV4-1	TRBJ2-1	ASSRLAGAGTVGDNEQF
TRBV10-3	TRBJ2-3	AISGPQVGTDTQY
TRBV15	TRBJ2-3	ATSRDARGGGDTQY
TRBV10-3	TRBJ2-5	AISDPTAGAVGQY
TRBV19	TRBJ2-4	ASSIDRFKSIQY
TRBV5-1	TRBJ2-7	ASRSGGEQY
TRBV7-2	TRBJ1-2	ASSGTGMYGYT
TRBV7-9	TRBJ2-7	ASSLNIVEQY
TRBV27	TRBJ2-7	ASSLFPPGGNPRNEQY
TRBV7-6	TRBJ2-2	ASSLGHTGTANTGELF
TRBV9	TRBJ2-7	ASSVGAAYEQY
TRBV27	TRBJ2-1	ASSSRTSGRAYEQF
TRBV5-1	TRBJ2-7	ASRSGTGPYEQY